This T cell receptor (beta chain) was obtained from a study of regulatory T cells in long-lasting Graves disease. Documented time point: newly diagnosed GD, antithyroid drugs for less than 3 months. TCR sequences were obtained from RNA taken from PBMCs. Sequencing libraries for TCR beta were prepared with iRepertoire HTBI primers and Arm-PCR of CDR3 regions. TCRdb reprocessed the multiplex PCR reads via MiXCR and lists one record per CDR3 protein. The sample shows a few hundred thousand distinct CDR3 sequences, about 12% of them seen only once. The CDR3 covers 16 residues. V gave up 2 bases and J gave up 2 bases, with 15 bases separating them. This clonotype was seen many times. The sample also formed part of further work on T cells in Graves' hyperthyroidism and ophthalmopathy. That paper states: Lactation, pregnancy, other autoimmune disease or uncontrolled infection excluded patients.

The clonotype comes from a woman aged 18-35 years with Graves disease. Sequenced here: peripheral blood mononuclear cells (PBMCs), sampled at new diagnosis, from a patient treated with antithyroid drugs. The chain combines TRBV12-3 or TRBV12-4 with TRBJ2-5, with D possibly TRBD2 on 6 matching bases. For the CDR3, the DNA is TGTGCCAGCAGTTTAAATGGTGGTGGACTACAAGAGACCCAGTACTTC. Translation: CASSLNGGGLQETQYF.